The 26 T cell receptor beta chains below come from one sample, sequenced in a study of blood T cell repertoires in COVID-19. Repertoires were generated with immunoSEQ multiplex PCR, while TCRdb's copy carries only in-frame clones and drops some. The sample shows roughly 80,000 clones, about nine tenths of them seen only once. The specimen was peripheral blood. These receptors originate from a human donor in a cohort sampled during active COVID-19.

The chain uses TRBV30 and TRBJ1-1, with unresolved D. Germline CDR1 GTSNPN, CDR2 SVGIG (reference sequence). Trimming took off 1 base at V and 1 base at J, with 4 bases between the two ends. The CDR3 is made up of 12 amino acids. CDR3 residues: CAWSAGNTEAFF. CDR3 nucleotides: TGTGCCTGGAGTGCAGGGAACACTGAAGCTTTCTTT.

This sequence joins TRBV5-1 and TRBJ2-2, with TRBD2 as a possible D gene (7 bases). This CDR3 has 15 amino acids. CDR1 is SGHRS, CDR2 YFSETQ, per germline. V lost 0 bases and J lost 4, with 10 bases in between. CDR3 sequence (DNA): TGCGCCAGCAGCTTGGAACGGGGGGCCACCGGGGAGCTGTTTTTT. This sequence encodes CASSLERGATGELFF.

The J gene is TRBJ1-5, the V gene TRBV2; tentatively, D is TRBD1 (5 bases). V gave up 7 bases and J gave up 0 bases, with 13 bases separating them. CDR3 length: 15 amino acids. CDR1 is SNHLY, CDR2 FYNNEI, per germline. CDR3 nucleotides: TGTGCCAGCACTTGGGGGGTTCATAGCAATCAGCCCCAGCATTTT. As protein: CASTWGVHSNQPQHF.

The V and J genes are TRBV5-1 and TRBJ1-6, with 11 bases matching TRBD1. With V trimmed by 3 bases and J by 7 bases, 6 bases remained unmatched. The CDR3 extends over 16 amino acids. Germline CDR1 is SGHRS and CDR2 is YFSETQ. The CDR3: CASSWGGTGGNSPLHF. CDR3 DNA sequence: TGCGCCAGCAGCTGGGGTGGGACAGGGGGGAATTCACCCCTCCACTTT.

This CDR3 reads CASSPVEGETQYF. CDR3 coding DNA: TGTGCCAGCTCACCCGTGGAGGGGGAGACCCAGTACTTC. J is TRBJ2-5 and V is TRBV18, with D perhaps matching TRBD2 (6 bases). From germline, CDR1 is KGHSH and CDR2 LQKENI. The CDR3 consists of 13 residues. The V end was cut by 3 bases, the J end by 5 bases, with 10 bases between.

In this sample, this clone turned up once. The chain joins TRBV7-9 to TRBJ1-1; tentatively, D is TRBD1 (6 bases). Between the trimmed V and J ends, which lost 6 bases and 5 bases, there was a span of 16 bases. The CDR3 runs 14 residues. Per the germline V gene, CDR1 is SEHNR and CDR2 is FQNEAQ (reference sequence). The CDR3 sequence: CASRRPGEWTEAFF. CDR3 coding DNA: TGTGCCAGCAGGCGCCCAGGGGAATGGACTGAAGCTTTCTTT.

The chain combines TRBV30 with TRBJ1-5, with D possibly TRBD1 on 5 matching bases. This CDR3 is built from 15 residues. Germline-derived CDR1 and CDR2 are GTSNPN and SVGIG (reference sequence). The V end was cut by 3 bases, the J end by 2 bases, with 14 bases between. The CDR3 DNA sequence: TGTGCCTGGAGGACCTCAGGGTCGGGCAATCAGCCCCAGCATTTT. Its translation is CAWRTSGSGNQPQHF.

The chain recombines TRBV24-1 with TRBJ1-4, with 8 bases fitting TRBD1. The V segment lost 4 bases and the J segment 3 bases; nucleotides outside the gene matches: 6. This CDR3 has 16 amino acids. The germline V gene has CDR1 KGHDR and CDR2 SFDVKD. The CDR3 loop reads CATSEGTGGANEKLFF. CDR3 DNA: TGTGCCACCAGTGAAGGAACAGGGGGGGCTAATGAAAAACTGTTTTTT.

J is TRBJ2-2 and V is TRBV19; a weak D match, TRBD1 (5 bases). Trimming took 3 bases from V and 1 from J, leaving 9 bases between them. This CDR3 is 15 amino acids long. The germline V gene has CDR1 LNHDA and CDR2 SQIVND (reference sequence). CDR3 sequence reads: CASSMGQENTGELFF. In DNA, the CDR3 is TGTGCCAGTAGTATGGGGCAGGAGAACACCGGGGAGCTGTTTTTT.

The genes are TRBV27 and TRBJ2-7; maybe TRBD2 (7 bases). CDR1 MNHEY and CDR2 SMNVEV come from the germline V gene (reference sequence). V lost 6 bases to trimming and J lost 4 bases, with 22 bases between them. The CDR3 sequence is 16 residues long. CDR3 in DNA: TGTGCCAGCAGCCTAAGTGGGTCGGGGGGCGCGTACGAGCAGTACTTC. This translates into CASSLSGSGGAYEQYF.

This clone was recorded a few times. V gene TRBV4-2 combines with J gene TRBJ1-1, with 7 positions matching TRBD1. Germline assignment: CDR1 LGHNA and CDR2 YNFKEQ. V lost 4 bases and J lost 5; bases outside the gene matches: 10. The CDR3 is 15 amino acids. The CDR3, as DNA: TGTGCCAGCAGCCCCCTAGGAGGGGGCCATACTGAAGCTTTCTTT. It translates to CASSPLGGGHTEAFF.

Only one count was recorded for this clone. This rearrangement joins TRBV27 to TRBJ1-6; TRBD1 is a possible D gene (5 bases). V was trimmed by 5 bases and J by 6 bases, leaving 17 bases between them. CDR1 is MNHEY and CDR2 is SMNVEV in the germline V gene (reference sequence). The CDR3 is made up of 16 amino acids. In DNA form, the CDR3 reads TGTGCCAGCAGTCCCATGCGGGGGGGTATTAATTCACCCCTCCACTTT. It codes for CASSPMRGGINSPLHF.

The chain has TRBV7-6 and TRBJ1-6; D not resolved. Trimming pared 1 base from V and 9 bases from J, leaving 7 bases between. There are 13 residues in the CDR3. Germline values: CDR1 SGHVS, CDR2 FNYEAQ. The CDR3 DNA sequence: TGTGCCAGCAGCTTAGAACTCTCTTCACCCCTCCACTTT. Residues: CASSLELSSPLHF.

Only one count was recorded for this clone. This chain joins TRBV19 and TRBJ1-1; perhaps TRBD1 as D (6 bases). This CDR3 spans 13 amino acids. The V gene lost 4 bases and the J gene lost 5 bases, with 11 bases spanning the gap. Germline V gene lookup returns CDR1 LNHDA and CDR2 SQIVND (reference sequence). The CDR3 here is CASSTTGETEAFF. In DNA, the CDR3 is TGTGCCAGTAGTACGACAGGCGAAACTGAAGCTTTCTTT.

In nucleotides, the CDR3 is TGTGCCAGCAGCGACGGGGGTCGCTATGGCTACACCTTC. This encodes CASSDGGRYGYTF. This sequence joins TRBV9 and TRBJ1-2, with D perhaps matching TRBD1 (5 bases). The CDR3 loop spans 13 amino acids. CDR1 and CDR2 (germline): SGDLS, YYNGEE. Trimming took 3 bases from V and 4 from J, leaving 10 bases between them.

This clone appeared a single time. This sequence joins TRBV4-1 and TRBJ2-7, with 8 bases matching TRBD2. The CDR3 has 19 amino acids. Germline trimming cut 4 bases from V and 2 bases from J; bases unmatched to any gene: 19. Looked up from germline, CDR1 is MGHRA and CDR2 is YSYEKL. CDR3 residues: CASSPTQSYWREDPYEQYF. CDR3 in DNA: TGCGCCAGCAGCCCCACCCAGTCATACTGGCGGGAGGATCCCTACGAGCAGTACTTC.

The chain couples TRBV6-4 to TRBJ1-5; D uncertain. This CDR3 spans 13 amino acids. Germline V gene lookup returns CDR1 MRHNA and CDR2 SNTAGT. The ends were cut back, 5 bases at V and 4 bases at J, with 9 bases in the middle. CDR3 in DNA: TGTGCCAGCAGTCGGGAGTTAAATCAGCCCCAGCATTTT. Translating gives CASSRELNQPQHF.

The count of this clone is one. V gene TRBV6-2 or TRBV6-3 combines with J gene TRBJ2-2; weak D call: TRBD2 (5 bases). V dropped 5 bases and J dropped 4 bases, with 20 bases sitting between them. Looked up from germline, CDR1 is MNHEY and CDR2 is SVGEGT. The CDR3 has 17 residues. For the CDR3, the DNA is TGTGCCAGCAGTCCACGGTTGCGGGTAACACTCACCGGGGAGCTGTTTTTT. It yields the protein CASSPRLRVTLTGELFF.

The J gene is TRBJ2-1, the V gene TRBV6-4, with TRBD2 identical over 7 bases. Losses at the gene ends were 2 bases for V and 2 bases for J; bases not matched to a gene: 0. Germline lookup yields CDR1 MRHNA and CDR2 SNTAGT. The CDR3 is made up of 14 amino acids. The CDR3 sequence: CASSDGGAYNEQFF. The DNA of the CDR3 is TGTGCCAGCAGTGACGGGGGGGCCTACAATGAGCAGTTCTTC.

The chain joins TRBV2 to TRBJ1-2; possibly TRBD1 for D (5 bases). Germline CDR1 and CDR2: SNHLY and FYNNEI. CDR3 length equals 14 residues. Trimming took off 8 bases at V and 4 bases at J, with 17 bases between the two ends. In nucleotides, the CDR3 is TGTGCCAGCCGTCCCCCGGGGGAGGGCTATGGCTACACCTTC. Residues: CASRPPGEGYGYTF.

V and J are TRBV15 and TRBJ2-7; D gene unclear. Germline V CDR1 and CDR2: LNHNV, YYDKDF (reference sequence). V was trimmed by 0 bases and J by 6 bases, leaving 12 bases between them. The CDR3 totals 14 residues. The DNA for the CDR3 is TGTGCCACCAGCAGAGATTCTATTGCTTCCGAGCAGTACTTC. It is translated as CATSRDSIASEQYF.

This chain links TRBV10-1 with TRBJ2-1, with TRBD1 matching over 7 bases. The CDR3 has 15 amino acids. Germline V gene lookup returns CDR1 WNHNN and CDR2 SYGVQD (reference sequence). V lost 0 bases to trimming and J lost 5 bases; unmatched junction nucleotides: 4. The CDR3 here is CASSESGTVDNEQFF. The CDR3 nucleotides read TGCGCCAGCAGTGAGTCTGGGACAGTCGACAATGAGCAGTTCTTC.

The CDR3 protein is CASGLVKGGGEPDTQYF. In DNA form, the CDR3 reads TGTGCTAGTGGTTTGGTCAAGGGCGGGGGGGAGCCAGATACGCAGTATTTT. This rearrangement joins TRBV12-5 to TRBJ2-3; 9 bases agree with TRBD2. This CDR3 region has 17 residues. The trim removed 0 bases at V and 4 bases at J, leaving 8 bases unmatched. CDR1 is LGHNT and CDR2 is FRNRAP in the germline V gene.

This clone was counted many times. This chain joins TRBV5-6 and TRBJ2-1; tentatively, D is TRBD2 (5 bases). CDR1 and CDR2 from the germline V gene are SGHDT and YYEEEE. The CDR3 is 15 amino acids. Deletions cut 4 bases from V and 8 bases from J, with 19 bases between. CDR3 sequence (DNA): TGTGCCAGCAGCCGTTGGAGGAGGTCCTGGGATGAGCAGTTCTTC. Translation gives CASSRWRRSWDEQFF.

The chain combines TRBV20-1 with TRBJ2-3; 13 positions match TRBD2. The CDR3 is 16 amino acids. Germline V gene sequence: CDR1 DFQATT, CDR2 SNEGSKA (reference sequence). With V trimmed by 3 bases and J by 5 bases, 8 bases remained unmatched. The CDR3 DNA reads TGCAGTGCTAGTTCCGGGACTAGCGGGAAGGGAGATACGCAGTATTTT. This translates into CSASSGTSGKGDTQYF.

J is TRBJ2-1 and V is TRBV5-1; 9 bases match TRBD1. J was trimmed by 0 bases and V by 5 bases; bases with no gene match: 3. CDR3 length equals 15 residues. Germline CDR1 reads SGHRS; CDR2 reads YFSETQ. CDR3 in DNA: TGCGCCAGCAGACAGACAGGGGGCTCCTACAATGAGCAGTTCTTC. Its protein is CASRQTGGSYNEQFF. The full variable domain, rest sourced from reference TRBV5-1 and TRBJ2-1, is KAGVTQTPRYLIKTRGQQVTLSCSPISGHRSVSWYQQTPGQGLQFLFEYFSETQRNKGNFPGRFSGRQFSNSRSEMNVSTLELGDSALYLCASRQTGGSYNEQFFGPGTRLTVL.